The 24 T cell receptor beta chains below all came from one sample that was sequenced in a study of cytomegalovirus exposure and HLA in healthy donors. Researchers ran the PCR with 60 Vbeta and 13 Jbeta primers. Measured with immunoSEQ multiplex PCR; TCRdb has only the in-frame clones, and not every one. The sample contains under 200,000 clones, roughly 79% of which appear only once. The specimen sequenced was PBMCs. These receptors originate from a woman aged 25 to 39 in good health and CMV-seropositive.

This chain connects TRBV7-9 to TRBJ2-7; 8 nucleotides line up with TRBD1. J gave up 2 bases and V 2 bases, and 8 bases lay outside the gene matches. The CDR3 is 16 amino acids. The germline V gene has CDR1 SEHNR and CDR2 FQNEAQ (reference sequence). The chain's CDR3 is CASSLTGQTGAYEQYF. CDR3 in DNA: TGTGCCAGCAGCTTAACTGGGCAGACAGGGGCCTACGAGCAGTACTTC.

This clone was seen only a few times. The gene calls are TRBV6-5 and TRBJ1-1; no clear D. Germline-derived CDR1 and CDR2 are MNHEY and SVGAGI. Trimming removed 6 bases from V and 10 bases from J, with 12 bases in between. The CDR3 consists of 11 residues. The CDR3 region is CASRLIRIAFF. The CDR3 DNA reads TGTGCCAGCAGACTAATACGGATAGCTTTCTTT.

The chain employs TRBV7-8 and TRBJ2-1, with TRBD2 identical over 11 bases. The CDR3 has 15 amino acids. Germline V gene lookup returns CDR1 SGHVS and CDR2 FQNEAQ. The V and J ends lost 1 base and 11 bases, in that order; junction bases with no gene match: 7. This CDR3 is CASSLGTSGRTKQFF. The CDR3 DNA reads as TGTGCCAGCAGCTTAGGGACTAGCGGGCGGACTAAGCAGTTCTTC.

This clone turned up a few times. The chain is built from TRBV10-3 and TRBJ2-6; 7 positions match TRBD1. V lost 9 bases, J lost 2 bases, and 7 bases stayed unmatched. This CDR3 is built from 15 residues. Germline V gene sequence: CDR1 ENHRY, CDR2 SYGVKD. This CDR3 is CAIQPTGAGANVLTF. In nucleotides, the CDR3 is TGTGCCATTCAACCTACAGGGGCTGGGGCCAACGTCCTGACTTTC.

The gene calls are TRBV9 and TRBJ1-3; D gene uncertain. V was cut by 1 base and J by 0 bases, with 8 bases left in between. In germline, CDR1 is SGDLS, CDR2 YYNGEE. The CDR3 runs to 15 residues. CDR3 residues: CASSVSLISGNTIYF. The CDR3 DNA reads TGTGCCAGCAGCGTATCCCTTATCTCTGGAAACACCATATATTTT.

V usage is TRBV11-3 and J usage is TRBJ2-2, with 10 bases fitting TRBD2. Germline assignment: CDR1 SGHNT and CDR2 YENEEA. This CDR3 contains 17 residues. Germline trimming cut 2 bases from V and 9 bases from J; bases unmatched to any gene: 12. Here the CDR3 reads CASSLRLKAGGPRELFF. CDR3 nucleotide sequence: TGTGCCAGCAGCTTACGACTAAAAGCGGGGGGGCCCAGGGAGCTGTTTTTT.

The rearrangement links TRBV7-9 to TRBJ1-1, with a possible D match to TRBD1 (6 bases). This CDR3 spans 13 amino acids. The V end lost 6 bases, the J end lost 5 bases, and 13 bases lay between the germline ends. Germline V gene sequence: CDR1 SEHNR, CDR2 FQNEAQ (reference sequence). The CDR3, as DNA: TGTGCCAGCAGGAGACAGGAAGGGACTGAAGCTTTCTTT. Amino acids: CASRRQEGTEAFF.

The chain combines TRBV10-2 with TRBJ2-1, with 11 bases identical to TRBD2. Germline V CDR1 and CDR2: WSHSY, SAAADI. The CDR3 loop spans 14 amino acids. With 4 bases clipped from V and 8 bases from J, the junction kept 4 bases outside the gene matches. Written as DNA, the CDR3 is TGCGCCAGCAGTGTAACTAGCGGGAGCGATGAGCAGTTCTTC. Its translation: CASSVTSGSDEQFF.

The chain has TRBV10-2 and TRBJ2-2, with D perhaps TRBD1 (6 bases). Germline V CDR1 and CDR2: WSHSY, SAAADI. The V end was cut by 8 bases, the J end by 5 bases, with 15 bases between. The CDR3 contains 14 residues. The CDR3 DNA follows: TGCGCCAGCTCCGGGACACTGGGGACCGGGGAGCTGTTTTTT. It is translated as CASSGTLGTGELFF.

CDR3 protein: CATSRTGTGTDTQYF. The CDR3 bases are TGTGCCACCAGCAGGACAGGGACTGGCACAGATACGCAGTATTTT. This chain links TRBV15 with TRBJ2-3; tentative D call: TRBD1 (7 bases). In germline, CDR1 is LNHNV, CDR2 YYDKDF (reference sequence). The CDR3 sequence is 15 residues long. Trimming removed 3 bases at V and 1 base at J, with 11 bases between.

The chain recombines TRBV10-3 with TRBJ2-7, with D uncertain. The CDR3 contains 12 residues. Germline V gene sequence: CDR1 ENHRY, CDR2 SYGVKD. V lost 10 bases and J 4 bases, leaving 14 bases between the germline ends. DNA for the CDR3: TGTGCCACAAATGACTCGGGTTACGAGCAGTACTTC. Encoded protein: CATNDSGYEQYF.

This chain joins TRBV19 and TRBJ2-2; 8 nucleotides agree with TRBD1. V lost 6 bases to trimming and J lost 5 bases; unmatched junction nucleotides: 2. This CDR3 region has 13 residues. CDR1 and CDR2 (germline): LNHDA, SQIVND (reference sequence). The CDR3 loop is CASRRTGTGELFF. The CDR3 DNA reads as TGTGCCAGTAGGCGGACAGGGACCGGGGAGCTGTTTTTT.

The chain has TRBV4-3 and TRBJ1-2; D remains ambiguous. Trimming removed 5 bases from V and 3 bases from J, with 10 bases in between. This CDR3 has 13 amino acids. Germline V gene sequence: CDR1 LGHNA, CDR2 YSLEER. The CDR3 DNA reads TGCGCCAGCAGCTCCCAGAGGGACTATGGCTACACCTTC. It is translated as CASSSQRDYGYTF.

The rearrangement links TRBV5-4 to TRBJ1-2; 7 nucleotides match TRBD1. The ends lost 0 bases at V and 7 bases at J; junction bases unmatched: 12. The CDR3 is made up of 16 amino acids. The germline gives CDR1 SGHNT, CDR2 YYREEE (reference sequence). CDR3 protein: CASSLAHGQGGVGYTF. The CDR3 DNA is TGTGCCAGCAGCTTGGCGCATGGACAAGGGGGCGTTGGCTACACCTTC.

The rearrangement links TRBV6-6 to TRBJ1-1; 9 bases are a match to TRBD1. The length of the CDR3 is 16 residues. Germline lookup yields CDR1 MNHNY and CDR2 SVGAGI (reference sequence). Trimming removed 7 bases from V and 3 bases from J; junction bases left unmatched: 12. In nucleotides, the CDR3 is TGTGCCAGCACGAGACAGGGGGGGAAAGGGTACACTGAAGCTTTCTTT. Translated, it gives CASTRQGGKGYTEAFF.

The CDR3 loop reads CAISDRNKNEQFF. The DNA of the CDR3 is TGTGCCATCAGCGACAGGAATAAGAATGAGCAGTTCTTC. This sequence joins TRBV10-3 and TRBJ2-1; D might be TRBD1 (6 bases). This CDR3 is 13 amino acids long. The germline V gene encodes CDR1 ENHRY and CDR2 SYGVKD. Trimming took off 6 bases at V and 7 bases at J, with 13 bases between the two ends.

The chain uses TRBV25-1 and TRBJ1-1; 8 bases are shared with TRBD1. Germline-derived CDR1 and CDR2 are MGHDK and SYGVNS. The V gene end was trimmed by 6 bases and the J gene end by 5 bases; junction bases not matched to a gene: 8. The CDR3 runs 14 residues. CDR3 bases: TGTGCCAGCAGACAACAGGGGGTGCGGACTGAAGCTTTCTTT. Its protein is CASRQQGVRTEAFF.

The chain uses TRBV7-2 and TRBJ1-2; no firm D call. The V end lost 1 base, the J end lost 6 bases, and 9 bases lay between the germline ends. The length of the CDR3 is 13 residues. CDR1 SGHTA and CDR2 FQGNSA come from the germline V gene. CDR3 loop: CASSLGRADGYTF. Written as DNA, the CDR3 is TGTGCCAGCAGCTTAGGTCGAGCGGATGGCTACACCTTC.

V and J are TRBV7-9 and TRBJ2-1, with D maybe TRBD2 (5 bases). The CDR3 loop spans 12 amino acids. The germline V and J ends were trimmed by 5 bases and 12 bases, with 14 bases remaining between them. The germline gives CDR1 SEHNR, CDR2 FQNEAQ (reference sequence). CDR3: CASSPRAGRQFF. In DNA, the CDR3 is TGTGCCAGCAGCCCCCGGGCGGGTAGGCAGTTCTTC.

The genes are TRBV5-1 and TRBJ1-1; 7 bases line up with TRBD1. V gave up 4 bases and J gave up 0 bases; unmatched junction bases: 12. Germline V gene data show CDR1 as SGHRS and CDR2 as YFSETQ. This CDR3 is 17 amino acids long. CDR3 sequence: CASSLRGTANMNTEAFF. For the CDR3, the DNA is TGCGCCAGCAGCCTTAGAGGGACAGCCAACATGAACACTGAAGCTTTCTTT.

This chain uses TRBV7-6 with TRBJ2-2, with a tentative D call TRBD1 (5 bases). This CDR3 region has 15 residues. Germline V CDR1 and CDR2: SGHVS, FNYEAQ. V dropped 3 bases and J dropped 11 bases, with 19 bases sitting between them. In DNA form, the CDR3 reads TGTGCCAGCAGCTTGGATTCAGGGTACGGCTGTGAGCTGTTTTTT. Its protein product is CASSLDSGYGCELFF.

CDR3 DNA sequence: TGTGCCACCACCTCTCTGGGGCAGGGGACAGATACGCAGTATTTT. This sequence encodes CATTSLGQGTDTQYF. V usage is TRBV2 and J usage is TRBJ2-3; the D gene is possibly TRBD1 (6 bases). The ends were cut back, 10 bases at V and 3 bases at J, with 20 bases in the middle. This CDR3 is 15 amino acids long. CDR1 and CDR2 (germline): SNHLY, FYNNEI.

The gene calls are TRBV5-1 and TRBJ2-5; D is possibly TRBD2 (6 bases). Trimming cost V 3 bases and J 1 base, with 13 bases left between them. The CDR3 extends over 15 amino acids. Germline values: CDR1 SGHRS, CDR2 YFSETQ. CDR3 bases: TGCGCCAGCAGCTCCGGGGGTTCCCTCCAAGAGACCCAGTACTTC. This translates into CASSSGGSLQETQYF.

The chain has TRBV6-5 and TRBJ2-2; 10 bases fit TRBD1. Unmatched junction bases numbered 3, after V lost 5 bases and J lost 6 bases. CDR1 and CDR2 from the germline V gene are MNHEY and SVGAGI. This CDR3 is built from 14 residues. The CDR3 coding sequence is TGTGCCAGCAGTCGGACAGGGGGAGCCGGGGAGCTGTTTTTT. Encoded protein: CASSRTGGAGELFF.